The 31 T cell receptor beta chains listed next were all sequenced from one sample in a study of T-cell reconstitution after alpha-beta-depleted transplantation in children. The TCRbeta library incorporated unique molecular identifiers. TCRdb independently ran MiXCR on the PCR reads; one entry per CDR3 protein. Found here are 670,000 or so distinct CDR3 sequences, roughly 14% of them singletons; the top ten hold 0.75% to 0.85%. Source: PBMCs, taken before TCRalphabeta/CD19-depleted stem cell transplant. Receptor source: a girl aged 2 to 9 with congenital amegakaryocytic thrombocytopenia, due to receive a stem cell transplant.

This clonotype occurred once. A clone one base away is much larger, so this may be a read error. The chain joins TRBV10-3 to TRBJ1-5, with TRBD1 as a possible D gene (5 bases). Per germline, CDR1 ENHRY and CDR2 SYGVKD. The CDR3 extends over 12 amino acids. CDR3 nucleotides: TGTGCCACCAAGGGGCTGAATCGGCCCCAGCATTTT. Its translation is CATKGLNRPQHF.

This clonotype was counted many times. The chain is built from TRBV10-3 and TRBJ2-2; unclear D gene. Trimming removed 2 bases at V and 1 base at J, with 5 bases between. The germline V gene encodes CDR1 ENHRY and CDR2 SYGVKD. The CDR3 sequence is 14 residues long. CDR3 amino acids: CAISEVGNTGELFF. The CDR3 DNA reads TGTGCCATCAGTGAGGTGGGGAACACCGGGGAGCTGTTTTTT.

This clonotype showed up many times. V is TRBV5-6 and J is TRBJ2-5; D remains ambiguous. The CDR3 has 16 residues. Germline-derived CDR1 and CDR2 are SGHDT and YYEEEE. V was trimmed by 2 bases and J by 6 bases, leaving 20 bases between them. CDR3 protein: CASSLHARPNVQTQYF. CDR3 bases: TGTGCCAGCAGCTTACATGCCCGCCCGAACGTACAGACCCAGTACTTC. The full variable domain, its missing parts supplied by reference TRBV5-6 and TRBJ2-5, is DAGVTQSPTHLIKTRGQQVTLRCSPKSGHDTVSWYQQALGQGPQFIFQYYEEEERQRGNFPDRFSGHQFPNYSSELNVNALLLGDSALYLCASSLHARPNVQTQYFGPGTRLLVL.

This clonotype was recorded at least ten times. The chain links TRBV7-8 to TRBJ2-5; D is possibly TRBD1 or TRBD2 (5 bases each). This CDR3 region has 16 residues. Germline V gives CDR1 SGHVS, CDR2 FQNEAQ. V gave up 4 bases and J gave up 2 bases, with 17 bases separating them. CDR3 in amino acids: CASSSMLRGWQETQYF. In nucleotides, the CDR3 is TGTGCCAGCAGCTCAATGCTCCGGGGCTGGCAAGAGACCCAGTACTTC.

The CDR3 coding sequence is TGTGCCAGCAGCTTAGAGCTTGTGGGGCTAGATCAGTTCTTC. Its translation: CASSLELVGLDQFF. The rearrangement uses TRBV7-9 and TRBJ2-1; TRBD1 might be the D (5 bases). CDR1 and CDR2 (germline): SEHNR, FQNEAQ (reference sequence). The CDR3 is 14 residues long. Trimming stripped 1 base from V and 13 bases from J, with 17 bases between.

This clonotype came up many times. The chain couples TRBV5-1 to TRBJ2-7, with D possibly being TRBD1 or TRBD2 (5 bases each). The CDR3 has 14 residues. The V end was cut by 0 bases, the J end by 4 bases, with 11 bases between. CDR1 and CDR2 (germline): SGHRS, YFSETQ. CDR3 amino acids: CASSLVGGKYEQYF. The CDR3 DNA reads TGCGCCAGCAGCTTGGTTGGGGGAAAATACGAGCAGTACTTC.

This chain joins TRBV19 and TRBJ2-1; no reliable D call. Germline CDR1 LNHDA, CDR2 SQIVND (reference sequence). The V end was cut by 2 bases, the J end by 2 bases, with 13 bases between. The CDR3 has 16 amino acids. CDR3 loop: CASSILGFVAYNEQFF. The CDR3 DNA sequence: TGTGCCAGTAGTATATTGGGGTTTGTCGCCTACAATGAGCAGTTCTTC.

The CDR3 reads CASSESSYGYTF. In DNA form, the CDR3 reads TGTGCCAGCAGTGAATCCAGCTATGGCTACACCTTC. V usage is TRBV25-1 and J usage is TRBJ1-2; D gene unclear. The germline V gene encodes CDR1 MGHDK and CDR2 SYGVNS. The CDR3 contains 12 residues. V was pared by 1 base and J by 4 bases, with 4 bases between.

The gene calls are TRBV7-9 and TRBJ2-7; unclear D gene. This CDR3 is 13 amino acids long. Germline-derived CDR1 and CDR2 are SEHNR and FQNEAQ (reference sequence). Between the trimmed V and J ends, which lost 3 bases and 3 bases, there was a span of 9 bases. The DNA for the CDR3 is TGTGCCAGCAGCTTCACCGAAATCTACGAGCAGTACTTC. Protein sequence: CASSFTEIYEQYF.

This rearrangement joins TRBV7-2 to TRBJ2-5; D is perhaps TRBD1 or TRBD2 (5 bases each). CDR1 and CDR2 from the germline V gene are SGHTA and FQGNSA. V gave up 0 bases and J gave up 5 bases, with 13 bases separating them. The CDR3 totals 15 residues. CDR3 protein: CASSLARGVMETQYF. CDR3 coding DNA: TGTGCCAGCAGCTTAGCGAGAGGGGTTATGGAGACCCAGTACTTC.

This clonotype turned up a few times. The rearrangement links TRBV7-9 to TRBJ2-7, with 9 nucleotides matching TRBD1. The CDR3 spans 15 residues. Trimming took 5 bases from V and 3 from J; bases not matched to a gene: 8. Germline values: CDR1 SEHNR, CDR2 FQNEAQ (reference sequence). The CDR3 loop is CASSRGTGISYEQYF. Here the CDR3 DNA reads TGTGCCAGCAGCCGAGGGACAGGGATAAGCTACGAGCAGTACTTC.

This chain connects TRBV12-3 or TRBV12-4 to TRBJ2-4; tentative D call: TRBD2 (6 bases). This CDR3 is 15 amino acids long. V was shortened by 4 bases and J by 0 bases, with 10 bases between the two germline ends. The CDR3 is CASSSGELAKNIQYF. CDR3 DNA sequence: TGTGCCAGCAGTTCGGGGGAACTAGCCAAAAACATTCAGTACTTC.

The V call is TRBV4-2, the J call TRBJ2-7, with D perhaps matching TRBD2 (5 bases). Germline lookup yields CDR1 LGHNA and CDR2 YNFKEQ. The ends were cut back, 3 bases at V and 5 bases at J, with 14 bases in the middle. The CDR3 is made up of 14 amino acids. This CDR3 reads CASSQSRGNDEQYF. CDR3 DNA sequence: TGTGCCAGCAGCCAGTCTCGGGGTAACGACGAGCAGTACTTC.

For this clonotype: One base away lies a much larger clone, so this may be a sequencing read error. The CDR3 DNA follows: TGTGCCAGCAGCTTTACTCTCTGGGGTTCTGAAGCTTTCTTT. It codes for CASSFTLWGSEAFF. The chain recombines TRBV11-2 with TRBJ1-1; D is ambiguous. The CDR3 spans 14 residues. In germline, CDR1 is SGHAT, CDR2 FQNNGV. With 3 bases removed from V and 6 bases from J, the gap between germline ends came to 14 bases.

This clonotype was counted a few times. V is TRBV7-6 and J is TRBJ2-5; 9 bases match TRBD2. Germline V CDR1 and CDR2: SGHVS, FNYEAQ. J lost 5 bases, V lost 4 bases, and 5 bases had no gene match. The CDR3 contains 14 residues. The CDR3 is CASSYSGRMETQYF. The CDR3 DNA is TGTGCCAGCAGCTACAGCGGGAGGATGGAGACCCAGTACTTC.

This clonotype showed up many times. The rearrangement uses TRBV20-1 and TRBJ2-2; TRBD1 aligns across 8 bases. Trimming cost V 5 bases and J 3 bases; bases outside gene matches: 8. Germline CDR1 reads DFQATT; CDR2 reads SNEGSKA (reference sequence). The CDR3 sequence is 15 residues long. The DNA for the CDR3 is TGCAGTGCTCCTGGCCAGGGGGCCGACACCGGGGAGCTGTTTTTT. Amino acids: CSAPGQGADTGELFF.

There are a few counts of this clonotype. The rearrangement uses TRBV29-1 and TRBJ2-7, with D possibly matching TRBD1 (6 bases). Trimming shortened V by 5 bases and J by 0 bases, and 8 bases separated the two germline ends. Germline CDR1 and CDR2: SQVTM and ANQGSEA. The CDR3 sequence is 12 residues long. This CDR3 is CSVRDNSYEQYF. CDR3 nucleotide sequence: TGCAGCGTTCGGGACAACTCCTACGAGCAGTACTTC.

This chain joins TRBV4-1 and TRBJ2-7, with D possibly TRBD1 on 6 matching bases. This CDR3 region has 18 residues. V was cut by 1 base and J by 5 bases, with 24 bases left in between. Germline CDR1 and CDR2: MGHRA and YSYEKL. The chain's CDR3 is CASSQVRGNRASHDEQYF. The CDR3 nucleotides are TGCGCCAGCAGCCAAGTCAGGGGCAACAGGGCGTCCCACGACGAGCAGTACTTC.

This clonotype was counted only a few times. The V and J genes are TRBV11-2 and TRBJ2-5; TRBD2 matches at 9 bases. The germline V gene encodes CDR1 SGHAT and CDR2 FQNNGV. The CDR3 is made up of 19 amino acids. V lost 0 bases, J lost 0 bases, and 11 bases stayed unmatched. CDR3 in DNA: TGTGCCAGCAGCTTAGATTCGCGGGAGGGCCGCGCGTACCAAGAGACCCAGTACTTC. Amino acid sequence: CASSLDSREGRAYQETQYF.

This clonotype was found many times. The V call is TRBV12-3 or TRBV12-4, the J call TRBJ2-7, with D tentatively TRBD2 (5 bases). This CDR3 region has 16 residues. Between the trimmed V and J ends, which lost 6 bases and 0 bases, there was a span of 18 bases. The CDR3 DNA sequence: TGTGCCAGCAGCCTTGGCGGGTTAGGTTTCTCCTACGAGCAGTACTTC. This translates into CASSLGGLGFSYEQYF.

This CDR3 reads CASTLGFPSNQPQHF. The CDR3 coding sequence is TGTGCCAGCACCCTGGGGTTTCCTAGCAATCAGCCCCAGCATTTT. V gene TRBV12-3 or TRBV12-4 combines with J gene TRBJ1-5, with no clear D. V lost 7 bases and J 0 bases, leaving 13 bases between the germline ends. CDR3 length: 15 amino acids.

This clonotype was observed at least ten times. The chain couples TRBV5-5 to TRBJ1-1; D is perhaps TRBD1 (5 bases). Germline CDR1 and CDR2: SGHKS and YYEKEE (reference sequence). The ends were cut back, 5 bases at V and 0 bases at J, with 14 bases in the middle. The CDR3 is 15 amino acids. CDR3 coding DNA: TGTGCCAGCAGTTCGGGGCCCGCCCTGAACACTGAAGCTTTCTTT. As protein: CASSSGPALNTEAFF.

Note on this clonotype: A read error may explain this, as a much larger clone is one base away. The V and J genes are TRBV4-1 and TRBJ2-7, with a possible D match to TRBD2 (6 bases). The CDR3 runs 14 residues. Germline CDR1 reads MGHRA; CDR2 reads YSYEKL. The CDR3, as DNA: TGCGCCAGCAGCCACCGGGAGAGCTCCTACGAGCACTACTTC. This gives the protein CASSHRESSYEHYF.

The gene calls are TRBV20-1 and TRBJ2-7; TRBD1 or TRBD2 may be the D gene (5 bases each). Germline-derived CDR1 and CDR2 are DFQATT and SNEGSKA (reference sequence). The CDR3 contains 14 residues. Trimming pared 5 bases from V and 1 base from J, leaving 15 bases between. CDR3 DNA: TGCAGTGCTGTACAGGCGGGTTTTTCCTACGAGCAGTACTTC. It encodes CSAVQAGFSYEQYF.

This clonotype was detected a few times. V is TRBV9 and J is TRBJ1-3, with D unclear. Trimming removed 0 bases at V and 0 bases at J, with 4 bases between. The CDR3 extends over 14 amino acids. CDR1 SGDLS and CDR2 YYNGEE come from the germline V gene. CDR3 bases: TGTGCCAGCAGCGTAGGGCGCTCTGGAAACACCATATATTTT. It codes for CASSVGRSGNTIYF.

This clonotype showed up many times. The chain recombines TRBV5-1 with TRBJ1-2; D remains unclear. Germline-derived CDR1 and CDR2 are SGHRS and YFSETQ. V was trimmed by 4 bases and J by 4 bases, leaving 11 bases between them. CDR3 size: 13 residues. The CDR3 loop reads CASSPEEVYGYTF. The CDR3 DNA reads as TGCGCCAGCAGCCCCGAAGAGGTCTATGGCTACACCTTC. Full variable domain (missing parts from reference TRBV5-1 and TRBJ1-2): KAGVTQTPRYLIKTRGQQVTLSCSPISGHRSVSWYQQTPGQGLQFLFEYFSETQRNKGNFPGRFSGRQFSNSRSEMNVSTLELGDSALYLCASSPEEVYGYTFGSGTRLTVV.

In its sample, this clonotype was seen many times. The V and J genes are TRBV7-9 and TRBJ1-5, with D possibly being TRBD1 (5 bases). Germline assignment: CDR1 SEHNR and CDR2 FQNEAQ (reference sequence). V lost 4 bases to trimming and J lost 11 bases, with 12 bases between them. The CDR3 totals 12 residues. The CDR3: CASSSGDGAQHF. DNA for the CDR3: TGTGCCAGCAGCTCGGGGGATGGGGCCCAGCATTTT.

This clonotype was detected ten times or more. J is TRBJ1-5 and V is TRBV6-5; the D is unclear. Trimming stripped 4 bases from V and 7 bases from J, with 14 bases between. This CDR3 is built from 14 residues. CDR1 is MNHEY and CDR2 is SVGAGI in the germline V gene. The CDR3 coding sequence is TGTGCCAGCAGTTCCTCCGGGGTCGGGCAGCCCCAGCATTTT. Its translation: CASSSSGVGQPQHF.

This clonotype was counted between two and nine times. The genes are TRBV15 and TRBJ2-5; no firm D call. Germline CDR1 reads LNHNV; CDR2 reads YYDKDF (reference sequence). This CDR3 contains 15 residues. Trimming cost V 1 base and J 4 bases, with 13 bases left between them. CDR3 bases: TGTGCCACCAGCAGAGTCATTGGGGTCGGAGAGACCCAGTACTTC. It codes for CATSRVIGVGETQYF.

The sample holds many counts of this clonotype. This chain links TRBV7-6 with TRBJ2-3; 11 bases line up with TRBD2. CDR1 and CDR2 from the germline V gene are SGHVS and FNYEAQ. With 3 bases clipped from V and 0 bases from J, the junction kept 11 bases outside the gene matches. This CDR3 has 19 amino acids. The CDR3: CASSLSGTSGHSSTDTQYF. CDR3 coding DNA: TGTGCCAGCAGCTTGTCCGGGACTAGCGGTCATTCTAGCACAGATACGCAGTATTTT.

This clonotype was detected ten times or more. The chain carries TRBV20-1 and TRBJ2-1; maybe TRBD1 (6 bases). Trimming pared 0 bases from V and 6 bases from J, leaving 15 bases between. CDR3 length equals 15 residues. Germline V lookup: CDR1 DFQATT, CDR2 SNEGSKA (reference sequence). Here the CDR3 reads CSARDYWGPGNEQFF. The CDR3 DNA reads TGCAGTGCTAGAGATTATTGGGGGCCCGGCAATGAGCAGTTCTTC.